This T cell receptor (beta chain) was sequenced in a study of monozygotic twins with inflammatory bowel disease. Germline V CDR1 and CDR2: DFQATT, SNEGSKA (reference sequence). This CDR3 region has 13 residues. TCRdb processed the 5' RACE reads again and assigns one entry to each CDR3 protein, with no DNA. The sample table includes about 210,000 distinct CDR3 sequences. With no T cell sorting beforehand, total RNA was isolated from whole blood. This sequence joins TRBV20-1 and TRBJ1-3. Sample: blood. The clonotype originates from a human donor with ulcerative colitis or Crohn's disease, or a healthy co-twin of an affected twin (not recorded which). This CDR3 is CTEPKSAGNTIYF.